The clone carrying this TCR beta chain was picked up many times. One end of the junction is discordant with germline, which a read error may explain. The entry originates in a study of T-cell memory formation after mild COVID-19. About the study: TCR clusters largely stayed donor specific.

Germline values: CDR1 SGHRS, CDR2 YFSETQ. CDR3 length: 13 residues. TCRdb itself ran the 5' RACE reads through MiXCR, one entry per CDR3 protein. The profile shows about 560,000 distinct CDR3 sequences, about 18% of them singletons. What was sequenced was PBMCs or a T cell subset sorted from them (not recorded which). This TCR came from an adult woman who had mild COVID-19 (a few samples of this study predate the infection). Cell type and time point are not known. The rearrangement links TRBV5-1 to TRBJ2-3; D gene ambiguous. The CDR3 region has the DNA TGTGCCAGCAGTTTAGTCGGCACAGATACGCAGTATTTT. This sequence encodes CASSLVGTDTQYF.